The 5 T cell receptor beta chains below come from one sample, sequenced in a study of T cells expressing NK-cell markers. From the 5' RACE reads, TCRdb lists one entry per CDR3 protein and no DNA. This listing includes approximately 150,000 distinct CDR3 sequences. Sequenced: blood T cells: a sorted CD56 or NKG2C T cell subset, CD4+ or CD8+ T cells, or bulk PBMC T cells (not recorded which). Source of these receptors: a man aged 18 to 30 in good health.

This chain connects TRBV6-2 or TRBV6-3 to TRBJ1-5; no DNA is available, so the TRBD1 call from TCRdb remains unchecked. This CDR3 contains 16 residues. From germline, CDR1 is MNHEY and CDR2 SVGEGT. CDR3 loop: CASSYSTQGADQPQHF.

The rearrangement links TRBV6-2 or TRBV6-3 to TRBJ2-7; TCRdb selects TRBD2, and the lack of DNA leaves this call unchecked. Per germline, CDR1 MNHEY and CDR2 SVGEGT. This CDR3 is built from 18 residues. CDR3 sequence reads: CASSYNTRNSGNAYEQYF.

This chain joins TRBV15 and TRBJ2-2; TCRdb lists TRBD1, though no DNA is available to test this call. Germline V gene lookup returns CDR1 LNHNV and CDR2 YYDKDF (reference sequence). CDR3 length equals 17 residues. This CDR3 reads CATSGPRGGENTGELFF.

This chain joins TRBV4-1 and TRBJ2-1. Germline-derived CDR1 and CDR2 are MGHRA and YSYEKL. The CDR3 is 15 amino acids. The CDR3 is CASSQDDGYNNEQFF.

This chain joins TRBV3-1 and TRBJ2-7; the D call from TCRdb, TRBD2, cannot be confirmed without DNA. Germline CDR1 reads LGHDT; CDR2 reads YNNKEL (reference sequence). The CDR3 is made up of 17 amino acids. The CDR3 sequence is CASSQEGPEAAGDEQYF.